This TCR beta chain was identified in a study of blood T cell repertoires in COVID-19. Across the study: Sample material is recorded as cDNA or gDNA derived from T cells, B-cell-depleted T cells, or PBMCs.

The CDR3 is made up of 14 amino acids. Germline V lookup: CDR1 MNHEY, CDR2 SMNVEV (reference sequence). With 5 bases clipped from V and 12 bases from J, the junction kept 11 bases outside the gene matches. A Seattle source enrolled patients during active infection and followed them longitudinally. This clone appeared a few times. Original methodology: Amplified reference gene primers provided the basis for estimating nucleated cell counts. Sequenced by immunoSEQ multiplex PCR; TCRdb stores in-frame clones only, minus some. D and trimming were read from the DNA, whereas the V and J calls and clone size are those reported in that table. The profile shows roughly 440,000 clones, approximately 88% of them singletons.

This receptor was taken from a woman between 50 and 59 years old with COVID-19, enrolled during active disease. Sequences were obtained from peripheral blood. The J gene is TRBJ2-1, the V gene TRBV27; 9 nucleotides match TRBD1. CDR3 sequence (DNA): TGTGCCAGCAGTCCCGGGGACAGGGTCCTGGGGCAGTTCTTC. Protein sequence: CASSPGDRVLGQFF.